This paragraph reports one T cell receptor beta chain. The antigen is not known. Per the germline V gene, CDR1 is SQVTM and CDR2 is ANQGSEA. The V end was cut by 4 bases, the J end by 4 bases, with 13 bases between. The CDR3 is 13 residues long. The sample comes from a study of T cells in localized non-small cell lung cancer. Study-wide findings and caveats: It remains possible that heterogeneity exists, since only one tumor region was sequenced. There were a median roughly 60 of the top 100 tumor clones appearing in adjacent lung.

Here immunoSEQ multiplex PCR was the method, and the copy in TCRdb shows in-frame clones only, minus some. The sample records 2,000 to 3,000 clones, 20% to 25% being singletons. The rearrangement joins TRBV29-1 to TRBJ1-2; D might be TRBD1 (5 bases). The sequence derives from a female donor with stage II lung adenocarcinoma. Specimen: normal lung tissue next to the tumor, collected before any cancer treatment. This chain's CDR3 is CSVAGGTGYGYTF. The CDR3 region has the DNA TGCAGCGTTGCGGGGGGAACGGGCTATGGCTACACCTTC.